This T cell receptor (beta chain) was profiled in a study of identical twins (dated by TCRdb to 2015 to 2016). Looking at the study overall: TCR alpha and beta repertoires from monozygotic twins, unrelated adults of various ages and cord blood were deep-sequenced to test whether fetal clonotypes persist. To rule out contamination, the twin experiments were replicated at different times with different library preparation protocols.

This clonotype has at least ten counts. The antigen it recognizes is unknown. It has no much larger one-base neighbor in the sample; base qualities were not kept. Relative to germline, V is 3 bases shorter and J is 7 bases shorter, with 16 bases between their ends. The CDR3 goes from the cysteine to the phenylalanine over 14 residues. Solely the CDR3 DNA is kept, with 42 bases framed from the first base. The research as a whole found: Out-of-frame TCR alpha sharing in monozygotic twins was systematically underestimated by recombination models, whereas sharing between unrelated individuals was in agreement with the recombination models. Compared with coincidental sharing between unrelated individuals, an excess of low generation-probability sequences was observed among out-of-frame TCR alpha sequences shared between twins. Abundant cord blood beta clonotypes carried fewer insertions; young adult naive repertoires showed a weaker similar trend, while memory repertoires showed none. A weaker excess of twin sharing was found in beta out-of-frame sequences because the signal-to-noise ratio was lowered by fewer shared sequences. Zero-insertion analyses could be partly confounded by invariant T cells such as MAIT and iNKT, though diverse VJ usage argued against such confounding for most clonotypes. Because the same donors could not be followed over many years, conclusions were based on cross-sectional statistical analysis.

Every donor in the study was a healthy Caucasian. The twin cohort comprised three pairs of female monozygotic twins, all aged about 18 to 29 years. Miltenyi CD45RO+ enrichment and human naive T-cell isolation kits were used to isolate memory (CD45RO+) and naive T cells from PBMC. Receptor amplification or capture employed 5' RACE. The instrument was an Illumina HiSeq 2000. Template switching introduced a universal primer binding site; the final cDNA contained a unique molecular identifier, enabling accurate counting of TCR cDNA molecules. First-strand cDNA for TCR alpha and beta chains was synthesized from specific primers in the conserved constant-segment region. To control for contamination, every cDNA library carried two barcodes: a SMART-Mk sample barcode plus Illumina barcodes. TruSeq adapter sequences, together with Illumina sample barcodes, were added in two successive PCR steps. Sequencing of the TCR alpha and beta cDNA libraries was done on the Illumina HiSeq platform using custom primers. Processing in the source paper ran as follows. MiGEC processed the raw reads to extract unique molecular identifiers, while MiXCR was used to determine the CDR3 positions. Recombination models were inferred per individual with the repgenHMM and IGoR tools using an EM algorithm. Shared clonotype analysis was performed with the tcR package in R, normalizing sharing by the product of cloneset sizes. Out-of-frame nonproductive sequences were analyzed to study raw recombination free of thymic and clonal selection effects. TCRdb reprocessed the public reads (quality trimming at Q25 with fastp, clone calling with MiXCR) and kept in-frame beta chains. Rows with one shared CDR3 protein collapse into an entry with the most common genes and DNA. The authors' filters were not applied to this entry. The sample table shows roughly 200,000 distinct CDR3 sequences, and 7.5% are seen once. The ten largest clones capture just under 2% of the sample.

The sample was also linked to a second study, of yellow fever vaccine responses in identical twins. The second study's paper adds: The T cell response to vaccination in identical twins was reported by the authors to appear partly convergent and partly personalized. In the study, vaccine-responding T cell clones were precisely tracked in identical twins.

The rearrangement combines TRBV12-3 or TRBV12-4 with TRBJ2-7; the D segment could be TRBD2, given 5 matching bases. The sequence was collected from a woman between 18 and 29 years old in good health. Sequencing was carried out using memory (CD45RO+) T cells sorted from blood. The cell subset or site label on this specimen signifies: CD45RO+ enriched T cells. The nucleotide sequence is given as TGTGCCAGCAGTTTTGGAAGCGGCCCTTTAGAGCAGTACTTC. The resulting protein is CASSFGSGPLEQYF.